Following are 25 T cell receptor beta chains from one sample sequenced in a study of CD8+ T cells in alopecia areata. Following RNA extraction, reverse transcription yielded cDNA that acted as the sequencing template. Libraries were prepared by immunoSEQ multiplex PCR; TCRdb keeps only in-frame clonotypes and omits some of them. The table records about 190,000 clones, about three fifths of them present only once. The treatment denotes: oral pan-JAK inhibitor, 5-10 mg twice daily. Sample: CD8+ T cells sorted from blood, taken at week 24, from a patient treated with tofacitinib. These receptors came from a human donor with alopecia areata.

This chain uses TRBV27 with TRBJ2-7; D ambiguous. Germline loops: CDR1 MNHEY, CDR2 SMNVEV (reference sequence). Deletions cut 3 bases from V and 2 bases from J, with 8 bases between. This CDR3 region has 13 residues. The CDR3: CASSFTPTYEQYF. The CDR3 coding sequence is TGTGCCAGCAGTTTTACACCCACCTACGAGCAGTACTTC.

The chain combines TRBV6-5 with TRBJ1-1; TRBD1 matches 7 bases. The CDR3 covers 13 residues. The germline CDR1 and CDR2 sequences are MNHEY and SVGAGI. The ends lost 10 bases at V and 4 bases at J; junction bases unmatched: 9. CDR3: CATGGRGLTEAFF. The CDR3 DNA reads TGTGCCACCGGCGGGAGGGGGCTCACTGAAGCTTTCTTT.

This clone was found a few times. The chain recombines TRBV19 with TRBJ1-5, with 9 bases fitting TRBD1. The CDR3 covers 16 residues. Germline CDR1 is LNHDA and CDR2 is SQIVND (reference sequence). The V segment lost 6 bases and the J segment 4 bases; nucleotides outside the gene matches: 10. For the CDR3, the DNA is TGTGCCAGTAGAGCCGGGACAGGGTGGGAGAATCAGCCCCAGCATTTT. It encodes CASRAGTGWENQPQHF.

The CDR3 is CASHQAATGNTIYF. The CDR3 nucleotides are TGTGCCAGCCACCAAGCGGCGACTGGAAACACCATATATTTT. The rearrangement uses TRBV2 and TRBJ1-3; D is unresolved. V shed 8 bases and J shed 2 bases, with 13 bases lying between them. In germline, CDR1 is SNHLY, CDR2 FYNNEI. This CDR3 is built from 14 residues. The whole variable domain, filled in from reference TRBV2 and TRBJ1-3, reads EPEVTQTPSHQVTQMGQEVILRCVPISNHLYFYWYRQILGQKVEFLVSFYNNEISEKSEIFDDQFSVERPDGSNFTLKIRSTKLEDSAMYFCASHQAATGNTIYFGEGSWLTVV.

V gene TRBV15 combines with J gene TRBJ1-1; D is perhaps TRBD1 (5 bases). This CDR3 contains 15 residues. V was cut by 1 base and J by 0 bases, with 9 bases left in between. Per germline, CDR1 LNHNV and CDR2 YYDKDF (reference sequence). The CDR3 sequence: CATSRVRDLNTEAFF. The CDR3, as DNA: TGTGCCACCAGCAGAGTGAGGGACCTGAACACTGAAGCTTTCTTT.

This chain joins TRBV7-2 and TRBJ2-1, with 10 bases aligning to TRBD2. Per germline, CDR1 SGHTA and CDR2 FQGNSA. CDR3 length equals 15 residues. The V segment lost 6 bases and the J segment 8 bases; nucleotides outside the gene matches: 10. The CDR3: CASRLGLANLYEQFF. For the CDR3, the DNA is TGTGCCAGCAGACTGGGACTAGCGAATCTGTATGAGCAGTTCTTC. Full variable domain (outside the CDR3, taken from reference TRBV7-2 and TRBJ2-1): GAGVSQSPSNKVTEKGKDVELRCDPISGHTALYWYRQSLGQGLEFLIYFQGNSAPDKSGLPSDRFSAERTGGSVSTLTIQRTQQEDSAVYLCASRLGLANLYEQFFGPGTRLTVL.

This chain joins TRBV27 and TRBJ1-1, with D perhaps TRBD1 (5 bases). Trimming cost V 2 bases and J 11 bases, with 18 bases left between them. Germline CDR1 is MNHEY and CDR2 is SMNVEV (reference sequence). The CDR3 runs 14 residues. The CDR3 region is CASSLRIDGTRAFF. In DNA form, the CDR3 reads TGTGCCAGCAGTTTACGGATCGACGGGACTCGGGCTTTCTTT.

This sequence joins TRBV7-9 and TRBJ1-1, with 10 bases matching TRBD1. The CDR3 has 17 residues. Trimming removed 5 bases from V and 1 base from J; junction bases left unmatched: 10. Germline loops: CDR1 SEHNR, CDR2 FQNEAQ (reference sequence). The CDR3 region has the DNA TGTGCCAGCAGCCCCCCGGGGACAGGGGATTCGAACACTGAAGCTTTCTTT. This translates into CASSPPGTGDSNTEAFF.

Only a few counts were recorded for this clone. The V gene is TRBV29-1, the J gene TRBJ2-1; D unclear. Germline V gene data show CDR1 as SQVTM and CDR2 as ANQGSEA. The CDR3 extends over 14 amino acids. V lost 4 bases, J lost 6 bases, and 16 bases lay in between. In DNA, the CDR3 is TGCAGCGTTGCCTGGGCTTCCACCCCCAATGAGCAGTTCTTC. Its translation is CSVAWASTPNEQFF.

This rearrangement joins TRBV30 to TRBJ1-2, with TRBD1 as a possible D gene (6 bases). This CDR3 spans 13 amino acids. The V end lost 3 bases, the J end lost 3 bases, and 11 bases lay between the germline ends. Germline CDR1 GTSNPN, CDR2 SVGIG (reference sequence). The CDR3 DNA reads as TGTGCCTGGAGAACAGGGCTGCACTATGGCTACACCTTC. This gives the protein CAWRTGLHYGYTF.

The rearrangement links TRBV5-4 to TRBJ1-5; 7 bases line up with TRBD1. The germline gives CDR1 SGHNT, CDR2 YYREEE (reference sequence). Trimming took 4 bases from V and 4 from J; bases not matched to a gene: 14. There are 17 residues in the CDR3. CDR3 region: CASSQGRGRPSNQPQHF. CDR3 DNA: TGTGCCAGCAGCCAGGGAAGGGGGCGTCCCTCGAATCAGCCCCAGCATTTT.

The J gene is TRBJ2-5, the V gene TRBV13; a possible D gene is TRBD1 (6 bases). This CDR3 is 13 amino acids long. Germline CDR1 reads PRHDT; CDR2 reads FYEKMQ (reference sequence). V was pared by 7 bases and J by 2 bases, with 11 bases between. The CDR3 reads CASTTGTQETQYF. DNA of the CDR3: TGTGCCAGCACGACAGGAACTCAAGAGACCCAGTACTTC.

This clone appeared a few times. The J gene is TRBJ1-5, the V gene TRBV4-1, with 8 bases fitting TRBD1. Germline CDR1 is MGHRA and CDR2 is YSYEKL. This CDR3 comprises 15 residues. The junction had 3 bases not matched to a gene; V was cut back by 1 base and J by 4 bases. The CDR3 bases are TGCGCCAGCAGCCAAGGGACAGGGAATAATCAGCCCCAGCATTTT. Translating it yields CASSQGTGNNQPQHF.

The gene calls are TRBV4-2 and TRBJ1-1, with D uncertain. CDR1 is LGHNA and CDR2 is YNFKEQ in the germline V gene. Between the trimmed V and J ends, which lost 4 bases and 3 bases, there was a span of 15 bases. CDR3 size: 15 residues. The CDR3 loop reads CASSRSRPKDTEAFF. The CDR3 coding sequence is TGTGCCAGCAGCCGGTCGAGGCCAAAGGACACTGAAGCTTTCTTT.

The chain uses TRBV29-1 and TRBJ1-2; 8 positions agree with TRBD1. V gave up 6 bases and J gave up 2 bases; unmatched junction bases: 5. CDR1 is SQVTM and CDR2 is ANQGSEA in the germline V gene. This CDR3 region has 13 residues. The CDR3 is CSVRTGQNYGYTF. The CDR3 coding sequence is TGCAGCGTACGGACAGGGCAAAACTATGGCTACACCTTC.

Only one count was recorded for this clone. The chain carries TRBV7-9 and TRBJ2-1, with D perhaps assigned TRBD1 or TRBD2 (5 bases each). Trimming cost V 3 bases and J 9 bases, with 12 bases left between them. The CDR3 has 13 amino acids. Germline CDR1 SEHNR, CDR2 FQNEAQ (reference sequence). CDR3 sequence reads: CASSLVGAVEQFF. The CDR3 DNA reads TGTGCCAGCAGCTTGGTCGGGGCCGTTGAGCAGTTCTTC.

V usage is TRBV7-9 and J usage is TRBJ1-5; no clear D gene. The germline V gene has CDR1 SEHNR and CDR2 FQNEAQ (reference sequence). CDR3 length equals 17 residues. The germline V and J ends were trimmed by 3 bases and 0 bases, with 15 bases remaining between them. For the CDR3, the DNA is TGTGCCAGCAGCTTCGAATCCACACCGTATAGCAATCAGCCCCAGCATTTT. Translated, it gives CASSFESTPYSNQPQHF.

This chain joins TRBV10-3 and TRBJ1-2; D might be TRBD1 (6 bases). The CDR3 length is 13 residues. V was trimmed by 5 bases and J by 2 bases, leaving 9 bases between them. Germline lookup yields CDR1 ENHRY and CDR2 SYGVKD. The DNA for the CDR3 is TGTGCCATCAGTCAGGGGCCAAACTATGGCTACACCTTC. This codes for CAISQGPNYGYTF.

The chain combines TRBV27 with TRBJ2-5, with D uncertain. Deletions cut 2 bases from V and 2 bases from J, with 6 bases between. CDR3 length: 13 residues. The germline CDR1 and CDR2 sequences are MNHEY and SMNVEV (reference sequence). Here the CDR3 DNA reads TGTGCCAGCAGTTTAAATGCGCAAGAGACCCAGTACTTC. Translated, it gives CASSLNAQETQYF.

On this clone itself: The same CDR3 can be traced to other DNA sequences in this sample. V is TRBV11-2 and J is TRBJ2-3; D remains ambiguous. The V end was cut by 1 base, the J end by 4 bases, with 3 bases between. Germline CDR1 SGHAT, CDR2 FQNNGV. The CDR3 has 12 amino acids. The CDR3 region is CASSLVADTQYF. DNA for the CDR3: TGTGCCAGCAGCTTAGTTGCAGATACGCAGTATTTT.

The chain has TRBV30 and TRBJ2-5; 11 positions match TRBD2. Trimming cost V 0 bases and J 4 bases; bases outside gene matches: 4. The V gene's germline CDR1 is GTSNPN and CDR2 SVGIG (reference sequence). The CDR3 contains 15 residues. The CDR3: CAWSVRLAGTETQYF. In nucleotides, the CDR3 is TGTGCCTGGAGTGTTCGACTAGCGGGGACAGAGACCCAGTACTTC.

The chain employs TRBV28 and TRBJ1-6; D unresolved. V was clipped by 6 bases and J by 8 bases, with 14 bases between them. CDR1 and CDR2 from the germline V gene are MDHEN and SYDVKM. This CDR3 comprises 14 residues. The CDR3, as DNA: TGTGCCAGCAGCCCTCTGGACGGGGATTCACCCCTCCACTTT. Translating gives CASSPLDGDSPLHF.

The V and J genes are TRBV6-6 and TRBJ2-5, with D hard to call. The germline CDR1 and CDR2 sequences are MNHNY and SVGAGI (reference sequence). Between the trimmed V and J ends, which lost 0 bases and 5 bases, there was a span of 10 bases. The CDR3 runs 14 residues. The CDR3 DNA sequence: TGTGCCAGCAGTTACTCCCTAATGGGGGAGACCCAGTACTTC. It codes for CASSYSLMGETQYF.

This rearrangement joins TRBV5-6 to TRBJ2-1; D is unclear. The CDR3 is made up of 11 amino acids. CDR1 is SGHDT, CDR2 YYEEEE, per germline. V lost 1 base, J lost 7 bases, and 3 bases lay in between. The CDR3 loop is CASSLMNEQFF. In DNA form, the CDR3 reads TGTGCCAGCAGCTTGATGAATGAGCAGTTCTTC.

This clone was observed a few times. J is TRBJ2-7 and V is TRBV29-1; TRBD2 might be the D (6 bases). This CDR3 has 14 residues. The germline gives CDR1 SQVTM, CDR2 ANQGSEA. Trimming shortened V by 7 bases and J by 4 bases, and 20 bases separated the two germline ends. Written as DNA, the CDR3 is TGCAGCGCCTATTCGGGGAGTAGCGGATACGAGCAGTACTTC. Its translation: CSAYSGSSGYEQYF.